The 23 T cell receptor beta chains below all came from one sample that was sequenced in a study of CD8+ T cells in alopecia areata. Following RNA extraction, reverse transcription yielded cDNA that acted as the sequencing template. This table comes from immunoSEQ multiplex PCR, and its TCRdb copy is limited to in-frame clones, with some not included. The data show roughly 150,000 clones, about three fifths seen once. Sequencing input: CD4+ T cells sorted from blood. The receptors here all came from a human donor in good health.

The rearrangement joins TRBV5-1 to TRBJ2-7, with unresolved D. Trimming stripped 4 bases from V and 3 bases from J, with 17 bases between. CDR1 and CDR2 (germline): SGHRS, YFSETQ. CDR3 length: 15 residues. The CDR3 DNA is TGCGCCAGCAGCAGAGAAGGTGGAAGGGACTACGAGCAGTACTTC. It encodes CASSREGGRDYEQYF.

This sequence joins TRBV29-1 and TRBJ1-2; D remains ambiguous. V lost 1 base, J lost 3 bases, and 21 bases lay in between. Germline assignment: CDR1 SQVTM and CDR2 ANQGSEA. The CDR3 contains 17 residues. Here the CDR3 DNA reads TGCAGCGTTGAAGCTTTGGTGGCCGGGTTTTGGGACTATGGCTACACCTTC. It is translated as CSVEALVAGFWDYGYTF.

The J gene is TRBJ1-5, the V gene TRBV2; D unclear. V gave up 4 bases and J gave up 9 bases, with 22 bases separating them. The CDR3 is 16 amino acids. CDR1 is SNHLY and CDR2 is FYNNEI in the germline V gene. This CDR3 is CASSVNSALGQRPQHF. Here the CDR3 DNA reads TGTGCCAGCAGTGTTAACAGCGCTCTAGGTCAGCGGCCCCAGCATTTT.

V usage is TRBV19 and J usage is TRBJ2-5, with 9 bases identical to TRBD2. With 4 bases clipped from V and 5 bases from J, the junction kept 8 bases outside the gene matches. The CDR3 totals 15 residues. Germline V lookup: CDR1 LNHDA, CDR2 SQIVND (reference sequence). The CDR3 DNA follows: TGTGCCAGTAGTACCGGGACTAGCTTAATGGAGACCCAGTACTTC. Translation gives CASSTGTSLMETQYF.

V gene TRBV29-1 combines with J gene TRBJ2-1; 8 positions match TRBD2. The CDR3 has 15 amino acids. CDR1 and CDR2 from the germline V gene are SQVTM and ANQGSEA. V was pared by 6 bases and J by 5 bases, with 12 bases of the junction left unmatched. The CDR3 protein is CSVRLATLVDNEQFF. As DNA, the CDR3 is TGCAGCGTCAGACTAGCGACACTTGTGGACAATGAGCAGTTCTTC.

This chain links TRBV30 with TRBJ2-4; D perhaps matches TRBD1 (5 bases). Germline assignment: CDR1 GTSNPN and CDR2 SVGIG (reference sequence). Deletions cut 0 bases from V and 7 bases from J, with 7 bases between. The CDR3 sequence is 12 residues long. The CDR3 DNA reads TGTGCCTGGAGTGTAGGGGTGAACATTCAGTACTTC. Translating gives CAWSVGVNIQYF.

This chain uses TRBV30 with TRBJ1-5; 8 bases fit TRBD1. V trimming: 7 bases; J trimming: 6 bases; junction bases outside the gene matches: 8. The CDR3 spans 13 residues. Germline loops: CDR1 GTSNPN, CDR2 SVGIG (reference sequence). The CDR3 reads CAYTDRDTQPQHF. In DNA, the CDR3 is TGTGCCTACACGGACAGGGACACTCAGCCCCAGCATTTT.

The chain joins TRBV6-5 to TRBJ2-3; 8 positions match TRBD2. Germline CDR1 and CDR2: MNHEY and SVGAGI. The CDR3 consists of 14 residues. The trim removed 6 bases at V and 1 base at J, leaving 3 bases unmatched. The CDR3 loop reads CASRTSARTDTQYF. CDR3 coding DNA: TGTGCCAGCAGGACTAGCGCTCGCACAGATACGCAGTATTTT.

This rearrangement joins TRBV28 to TRBJ2-7, with D perhaps TRBD1 or TRBD2 (6 bases each). The CDR3 is 16 residues long. V lost 4 bases to trimming and J lost 0 bases, with 16 bases between them. The germline CDR1 and CDR2 sequences are MDHEN and SYDVKM. CDR3 bases: TGTGCCAGCAGTTGGGGGGCGCGGACAGACTCCTACGAGCAGTACTTC. It specifies CASSWGARTDSYEQYF.

The V call is TRBV29-1, the J call TRBJ2-2, with a possible D match to TRBD2 (6 bases). Per the germline V gene, CDR1 is SQVTM and CDR2 is ANQGSEA. This CDR3 has 14 amino acids. V lost 4 bases and J lost 4, with 13 bases in between. Here the CDR3 reads CSVGGGTGTGELFF. As DNA, the CDR3 is TGCAGCGTTGGTGGCGGGACGGGCACCGGGGAGCTGTTTTTT.

Only a few counts were recorded for this clone. The chain links TRBV29-1 to TRBJ2-2, with 7 bases aligning to TRBD1. From germline, CDR1 is SQVTM and CDR2 ANQGSEA. The CDR3 is made up of 11 amino acids. The CDR3 nucleotides are TGCAGTACAGGGGACACCGGGGAGCTGTTTTTT. Encoded protein: CSTGDTGELFF.

The chain combines TRBV5-1 with TRBJ2-7, with 13 nucleotides matching TRBD2. This CDR3 is 13 amino acids long. Germline CDR1 SGHRS, CDR2 YFSETQ. V shed 7 bases and J 6 bases; nucleotides not matched to a gene: 4. The CDR3 region has the DNA TGCGCCAGCGGACTAGCGGGAGTAAGCGAGCAGTACTTC. Its translation: CASGLAGVSEQYF.

The V and J genes are TRBV6-5 and TRBJ1-2, with TRBD1 matching 8 bases. CDR3 length: 14 residues. The trim removed 5 bases at V and 4 bases at J, leaving 6 bases unmatched. The germline CDR1 and CDR2 sequences are MNHEY and SVGAGI. The chain's CDR3 is CASSDGDRFYGYTF. The CDR3 DNA reads TGTGCCAGCAGTGACGGGGACAGGTTCTATGGCTACACCTTC.

Of note for this clone: The junction does not match germline at one end; this may be a read error. The chain links TRBV29-1 to TRBJ2-1; D gene ambiguous. The length of the CDR3 is 13 residues. From germline, CDR1 is SQVTM and CDR2 ANQGSEA. The CDR3 loop is CSLEIPGYNEQFF. The CDR3 bases are TGCAGCCTTGAGATACCCGGATACAATGAGCAGTTCTTC.

The J gene is TRBJ2-7, the V gene TRBV29-1; 11 positions agree with TRBD2. The CDR3 spans 17 residues. Germline CDR1 and CDR2: SQVTM and ANQGSEA. V lost 1 base and J lost 0; bases outside the gene matches: 8. The CDR3 is CSVEGGAGLADSYEQYF. CDR3 DNA: TGCAGCGTTGAAGGCGGGGCGGGACTAGCGGACTCCTACGAGCAGTACTTC.

This chain joins TRBV6-5 and TRBJ1-2; D remains unclear. This CDR3 has 13 amino acids. The V gene's germline CDR1 is MNHEY and CDR2 SVGAGI. The V end lost 3 bases, the J end lost 2 bases, and 7 bases lay between the germline ends. In nucleotides, the CDR3 is TGTGCCAGCAGTTATGGGCAGAACTATGGCTACACCTTC. Its protein product is CASSYGQNYGYTF.

Written as DNA, the CDR3 is TGTGCCAGCAGCCCGGGCACAGATTTATATGGCTACACCTTC. It codes for CASSPGTDLYGYTF. V gene TRBV4-2 combines with J gene TRBJ1-2; D remains ambiguous. CDR3 length equals 14 residues. CDR1 and CDR2 (germline): LGHNA, YNFKEQ. V was shortened by 4 bases and J by 5 bases, with 14 bases between the two germline ends.

The genes are TRBV29-1 and TRBJ2-7; the D gene is possibly TRBD2 (5 bases). Trimming cost V 6 bases and J 6 bases, with 18 bases left between them. There are 13 residues in the CDR3. The germline V gene encodes CDR1 SQVTM and CDR2 ANQGSEA. Written as DNA, the CDR3 is TGCAGCGTAAGCCTACGGGGAGTGGGCGAGCAGTACTTC. Translation gives CSVSLRGVGEQYF.

The sample holds one count of this clone. The V gene is TRBV18, the J gene TRBJ2-7; D might be TRBD2 (7 bases). Germline CDR1 KGHSH, CDR2 LQKENI. Trimming removed 3 bases from V and 0 bases from J, with 12 bases in between. CDR3 size: 15 residues. The chain's CDR3 is CASSPRGGGSYEQYF. As DNA, the CDR3 is TGTGCCAGCTCACCTCGGGGAGGGGGCTCCTACGAGCAGTACTTC. Variable domain in full (rest from reference TRBV18 and TRBJ2-7): NAGVMQNPRHLVRRRGQEARLRCSPMKGHSHVYWYRQLPEEGLKFMVYLQKENIIDESGMPKERFSAEFPKEGPSILRIQQVVRGDSAAYFCASSPRGGGSYEQYFGPGTRLTVT.

J is TRBJ2-3 and V is TRBV28; tentatively, D is TRBD2 (6 bases). Trimming pared 0 bases from V and 6 bases from J, leaving 19 bases between. The CDR3 length is 17 residues. Germline lookup yields CDR1 MDHEN and CDR2 SYDVKM. CDR3 sequence reads: CASSLWAGTQLGDTQYF. In DNA form, the CDR3 reads TGTGCCAGCAGTTTATGGGCGGGGACCCAGCTTGGGGATACGCAGTATTTT.

This clone showed up just a few times. The gene calls are TRBV4-1 and TRBJ2-1; no clear D. Trimming left V 1 base short and J 2 bases short, with 12 bases between. Per the germline V gene, CDR1 is MGHRA and CDR2 is YSYEKL. This CDR3 has 16 amino acids. CDR3 sequence (DNA): TGCGCCAGCAGCCAAGTCGATATCCTTACCTACAATGAGCAGTTCTTC. This encodes CASSQVDILTYNEQFF.

This clone was counted a few times. The V call is TRBV29-1, the J call TRBJ2-7, with 9 positions matching TRBD2. V lost 5 bases to trimming and J lost 5 bases; unmatched junction nucleotides: 7. CDR1 is SQVTM and CDR2 is ANQGSEA in the germline V gene. CDR3 length: 13 residues. Here the CDR3 reads CSVRPSGIDEQYF. The CDR3 DNA is TGCAGCGTTCGTCCTAGCGGGATCGACGAGCAGTACTTC.

The gene calls are TRBV13 and TRBJ2-6; a weak D match, TRBD1 (5 bases). The V gene lost 5 bases and the J gene lost 0 bases, with 11 bases spanning the gap. The CDR3 spans 16 residues. Germline loops: CDR1 PRHDT, CDR2 FYEKMQ (reference sequence). The CDR3 region is CASSINQGSGANVLTF. The CDR3 nucleotides read TGTGCCAGCAGCATCAACCAGGGCTCTGGGGCCAACGTCCTGACTTTC. Together with reference TRBV13 and TRBJ2-6, the CDR3 gives the full variable domain: AAGVIQSPRHLIKEKRETATLKCYPIPRHDTVYWYQQGPGQDPQFLISFYEKMQSDKGSIPDRFSAQQFSDYHSELNMSSLELGDSALYFCASSINQGSGANVLTFGAGSRLTVL.